A selection of T cell receptor beta chains follows, all from one sample in a study of blood T cell repertoires in COVID-19. TCRdb's table, derived via immunoSEQ multiplex PCR, lists solely in-frame clones and lacks some. Of a few hundred thousand clones listed, 82% are singletons. The sequencing input was peripheral blood. The source is a woman between 18 and 30 years old with acute or convalescent COVID-19. Both conserved end residues are part of each CDR3. The order of the fields is J gene, V gene, D gene, clone size, CDR3 DNA, CDR3 protein. D genes are given only for firm matches. A row's size may be missing; if present it is once, few, many or a size class.

J: TRBJ2-1; V: TRBV4-1; D: TRBD2; size: -; DNA: TGCGCCAGCAGCCAAGATCTTAGCGGGAGTTGGGTCTTC; CDR3: CASSQDLSGSWVF
J: TRBJ2-4; V: TRBV7-2; D: -; size: once; DNA: TGTGCCAGCAGCTTAGCGGGGGGCAAAAACATTCAGTACTTC; CDR3: CASSLAGGKNIQYF
J: TRBJ1-2; V: TRBV3-1/TRBV3-2; D: -; size: -; DNA: TGTGCCAGCAGTCACAGACAGGTCGGTGGCTACACCTTC; CDR3: CASSHRQVGGYTF
J: TRBJ2-1; V: TRBV30; D: TRBD2; size: -; DNA: TGTGCCTGGAGTGGAACTAGCGGGAGGGTATATGAGCAGTTCTTC; CDR3: CAWSGTSGRVYEQFF
J: TRBJ2-7; V: TRBV6-1; D: TRBD1; size: -; DNA: TGTGCCAGCAGTGAAGGGGGACAGGGGGTGGAATACGAGCAGTACTTC; CDR3: CASSEGGQGVEYEQYF
J: TRBJ2-2; V: TRBV5-6; D: TRBD2; size: -; DNA: TGTGCCAGCAGCTCAGGACTAGCGGGGGACGGGGAGCTGTTTTTT; CDR3: CASSSGLAGDGELFF
J: TRBJ2-7; V: TRBV12-5; D: TRBD2; size: few; DNA: TGTGCTAGTGGTTTGTTAGCGGGAGACGAGCAGTACTTC; CDR3: CASGLLAGDEQYF
J: TRBJ2-7; V: TRBV19; D: -; size: -; DNA: TGTGCCAGTAGTTTCAGAGGAGGGAGCGAGCAGTACTTC; CDR3: CASSFRGGSEQYF
J: TRBJ1-1; V: TRBV10-2; D: -; size: -; DNA: TGCGCCAGCAGTGAGCCATCGGGGGGGACGAACACTGAAGCTTTCTTT; CDR3: CASSEPSGGTNTEAFF
J: TRBJ2-1; V: TRBV19; D: TRBD2; size: -; DNA: TGTGCCAGTAGTATAATATTCGCGGGAGCCGACGTTGAGCAGTTCTTC; CDR3: CASSIIFAGADVEQFF
J: TRBJ2-2; V: TRBV18; D: TRBD1; size: -; DNA: TGTGCCAGCTCACCACGGCGGACAGGGGGGGGCACCGGGGAGCTGTTTTTT; CDR3: CASSPRRTGGGTGELFF
J: TRBJ2-7; V: TRBV27; D: -; size: -; DNA: TGTGCCAGCAGTCCACTAGCCACTAGCAACGAGCAGTACTTC; CDR3: CASSPLATSNEQYF
J: TRBJ2-3; V: TRBV29-1; D: TRBD2; size: -; DNA: TGCAGCGTTGGGTTTGGGACTAGCGGGAGGAGGAGTACGCAGTATTTT; CDR3: CSVGFGTSGRRSTQYF
J: TRBJ2-4; V: TRBV7-8; D: TRBD1; size: -; DNA: TGTGCCAGCAGCTTAGGGACAGGGGGTTACCTAGAAAAACTACTAGCCAAAAACATTCAGTACTTC; CDR3: CASSLGTGGYLEKLLAKNIQYF
J: TRBJ1-4; V: TRBV6-2/TRBV6-3; D: -; size: -; DNA: TGTGCCAGCAGTTATTGGCAAGAGGATGAAAAACTGTTTTTT; CDR3: CASSYWQEDEKLFF
J: TRBJ1-5; V: TRBV7-2; D: -; size: -; DNA: TGTGCCAGCAGCTTAGCCCCGAGTCAGCCCCAGCATTTT; CDR3: CASSLAPSQPQHF
J: TRBJ2-1; V: TRBV27; D: -; size: -; DNA: TGTGCCAGCAGCTACACAGGGAGCCCTTACAATGAGCAGTTCTTC; CDR3: CASSYTGSPYNEQFF
J: TRBJ2-5; V: TRBV30; D: -; size: -; DNA: TGTGCCTGGATCGGGGACCAAGAGACCCAGTACTTC; CDR3: CAWIGDQETQYF
J: TRBJ2-4; V: TRBV7-2; D: TRBD1; size: -; DNA: TGTGCCAGCAGCCTTATGCAGGGGGCCGCCAAAAACATTCAGTACTTC; CDR3: CASSLMQGAAKNIQYF
J: TRBJ2-7; V: TRBV19; D: TRBD2; size: -; DNA: TGTGCCAGTAGTATAGATGCAGCGGGAGGATTCGAGCAGTACTTC; CDR3: CASSIDAAGGFEQYF
J: TRBJ2-1; V: TRBV29-1; D: TRBD2; size: -; DNA: TGCAGCGTCGAGCGGGAGCTGGCTGAGCAGTTCTTC; CDR3: CSVERELAEQFF
J: TRBJ2-1; V: TRBV24-1; D: TRBD2; size: -; DNA: TGTGCCACCAGTGCGGCGGGACTAGCGGGAGAGGGCTCCTACAATGAGCAGTTCTTC; CDR3: CATSAAGLAGEGSYNEQFF
J: TRBJ2-7; V: TRBV6-2/TRBV6-3; D: TRBD2; size: -; DNA: TGTGCCAGCAGTTATGGATCGGCTAGCGGGTCATCCGAGCAGTACTTC; CDR3: CASSYGSASGSSEQYF
J: TRBJ2-3; V: TRBV12-3/TRBV12-4; D: -; size: -; DNA: TGTGCCAGCAGTCCCCGGACACTCGCGCAGTATTTT; CDR3: CASSPRTLAQYF
J: TRBJ2-7; V: TRBV5-1; D: -; size: -; DNA: TGCGCCAGCAGCTTGGCGACGACAGGCTACGAGCAGTACTTC; CDR3: CASSLATTGYEQYF
J: TRBJ1-2; V: TRBV2; D: -; size: -; DNA: TGTGCCAGCTTGGTAGCCGTAGATGGCTACACCTTC; CDR3: CASLVAVDGYTF
J: TRBJ2-1; V: TRBV21-1; D: -; size: once; DNA: TGTGCCAGCAGCAAAGAAAGGGGGCGGGTGGATGAGCAGTTCTTC; CDR3: CASSKERGRVDEQFF
J: TRBJ1-2; V: TRBV30; D: TRBD1; size: -; DNA: TGTGCCTGGAGTGTAGGGCCGGGACAGGGAGTCTTC; CDR3: CAWSVGPGQGVF
J: TRBJ1-1; V: TRBV13; D: TRBD1; size: -; DNA: TGTGCCAGCAGCGAACTTGGGGACAGGGTTCCTGAAGCTTTCTTT; CDR3: CASSELGDRVPEAFF